What follows are 24 T cell receptor beta chains derived from one specimen sequenced in a study of read filtering for tumor transcriptome and immune sequencing. This library used approximately 0.4 ug RNA and molecular barcoded adaptors spanning alpha/delta and beta/gamma chains. TCRdb itself ran the reads through MiXCR, one entry per CDR3 protein. The table records about 48,000 distinct CDR3 sequences, 15% to 20% of them present only once. Material for sequencing was a population of CD138-negative cells sorted from bone marrow. Receptor source: a donor at least 40 years old with multiple myeloma.

This clonotype was recorded many times. J is TRBJ1-1 and V is TRBV29-1; a weak D match, TRBD1 (5 bases). Trimming removed 7 bases at V and 2 bases at J, with 14 bases between. Germline assignment: CDR1 SQVTM and CDR2 ANQGSEA. The CDR3 runs 13 residues. The CDR3 loop reads CSGMTALNTEAFF. In nucleotides, the CDR3 is TGCAGCGGGATGACAGCTCTTAACACTGAAGCTTTCTTT.

This clonotype was detected only a few times. Just one base apart from a much larger clone, this may be a read error. The rearrangement links TRBV29-1 to TRBJ2-4; TRBD2 is a possible D gene (6 bases). The CDR3 has 13 residues. Germline V lookup: CDR1 SQVTM, CDR2 ANQGSEA. The CDR3 loop reads CSVSRDSKNVQYF. CDR3 nucleotide sequence: TGCAGCGTTTCGAGGGACTCCAAAAACGTTCAGTACTTC.

Ten or more counts support this clonotype. The chain has TRBV4-1 and TRBJ2-7, with a tentative D call TRBD2 (6 bases). V was clipped by 2 bases and J by 6 bases, with 17 bases between them. The CDR3 is made up of 15 amino acids. Germline V lookup: CDR1 MGHRA, CDR2 YSYEKL. CDR3 coding DNA: TGCGCCAGCAGCCAATCCGTGGACCGGGAGTTCGAGCAGTACTTC. It is translated as CASSQSVDREFEQYF.

This clonotype was counted many times. This chain connects TRBV5-1 to TRBJ1-4; D is unclear. In germline, CDR1 is SGHRS, CDR2 YFSETQ. The CDR3 is 16 amino acids. V gave up 4 bases and J gave up 0 bases, with 13 bases separating them. CDR3 amino acids: CASSVVGGATNEKLFF. The DNA for the CDR3 is TGCGCCAGCAGCGTGGTTGGCGGGGCAACTAATGAAAAACTGTTTTTT.

This clonotype came up many times. This rearrangement joins TRBV2 to TRBJ2-1; D uncertain. V lost 10 bases to trimming and J lost 9 bases, with 13 bases between them. The CDR3 spans 11 residues. The germline gives CDR1 SNHLY, CDR2 FYNNEI. CDR3 sequence: CATTSGIEQFF. DNA of the CDR3: TGTGCCACCACGAGTGGAATTGAGCAGTTCTTC.

Of note for this clonotype: Its ends do not fully match the called genes, so a read error is possible. The chain couples TRBV27 to TRBJ2-3; the D gene is possibly TRBD1 (6 bases). The CDR3 has 14 residues. CDR1 is MNHEY and CDR2 is SMNVEV in the germline V gene (reference sequence). The CDR3 DNA reads TGTGCCAGCACCCCGTCAGGGGTCCCAGATACGCAGTGTTTT. Residues: CASTPSGVPDTQCF.

This clonotype was observed at least ten times. Here the CDR3 DNA reads TGCGCCAGCAGCCAATCAGAGCGGGAGTGGGGAAGGAATGAGCAGTTCTTC. It codes for CASSQSEREWGRNEQFF. The chain recombines TRBV4-1 with TRBJ2-1, with TRBD2 matching 8 bases. CDR1 and CDR2 (germline): MGHRA, YSYEKL. V was pared by 2 bases and J by 7 bases, with 13 bases of the junction left unmatched. The CDR3 has 17 amino acids.

This clonotype showed up just a few times. CDR3 protein: CATSDLGLATEQFF. The CDR3, as DNA: TGTGCCACCAGTGATTTGGGACTAGCTACTGAGCAGTTCTTC. The chain uses TRBV24-1 and TRBJ2-1; 8 bases are a match to TRBD2. The CDR3 is made up of 14 amino acids. Germline V CDR1 and CDR2: KGHDR, SFDVKD. V gave up 0 bases and J gave up 9 bases; unmatched junction bases: 3.

V and J are TRBV5-1 and TRBJ2-3; maybe TRBD2 (6 bases). Germline CDR1 is SGHRS and CDR2 is YFSETQ. The V gene lost 4 bases and the J gene lost 15 bases, with 30 bases spanning the gap. This CDR3 has 16 residues. CDR3 in amino acids: CASSPSGVYSTDTLYF. In DNA, the CDR3 is TGCGCCAGCAGCCCGTCGGGAGTTTATAGCACAGATACGCTATATTTT.

This clonotype rates as medium-sized. The chain combines TRBV11-3 with TRBJ2-1; possibly TRBD1 for D (5 bases). Between the trimmed V and J ends, which lost 5 bases and 0 bases, there was a span of 11 bases. The CDR3 contains 15 residues. The germline V gene has CDR1 SGHNT and CDR2 YENEEA. CDR3 protein: CASSLTGSSYNEQFF. The CDR3 nucleotides are TGTGCCAGCAGCCTCACAGGTAGCTCCTACAATGAGCAGTTCTTC.

Concerning this clonotype itself: Since a much larger clone is just one base distant, this may be a read error. The chain has TRBV10-3 and TRBJ2-5; D gene ambiguous. Per germline, CDR1 ENHRY and CDR2 SYGVKD. The CDR3 loop spans 12 amino acids. V lost 5 bases and J lost 5, with 9 bases in between. CDR3 region: CAISPRPETQYF. DNA for the CDR3: TGTGCCATCAGTCCCCGACCGGAGACCCAGTACTTC.

This clonotype came up many times. The chain carries TRBV12-3 or TRBV12-4 and TRBJ1-1; 9 nucleotides line up with TRBD1. The CDR3 covers 13 residues. Trimming at V came to 7 bases and at J to 11 bases, leaving 11 bases not matched to a gene. The CDR3: CASKSRDRAVAFF. The CDR3, as DNA: TGTGCCAGCAAGAGCCGGGACAGGGCGGTCGCTTTCTTT.

About this clonotype itself: It is likely a read error, because the conserved phenylalanine at the end of the CDR3 is missing. The DNA is omitted, as the CDR3 cannot be located on it reliably, and the CDR3 follows TCRdb's listing. The J gene is TRBJ1-1, the V gene TRBV18; no DNA check was done on the table's D call, TRBD1. The germline V gene has CDR1 KGHSH and CDR2 LQKENI. The CDR3 numbers 10 amino acids, ends counted. The CDR3 spells CASSPADSPI.

The sample holds many counts of this clonotype. The chain recombines TRBV5-1 with TRBJ2-3, with 7 nucleotides matching TRBD2. There are 14 residues in the CDR3. With V trimmed by 3 bases and J by 2 bases, 3 bases remained unmatched. Germline CDR1 and CDR2: SGHRS and YFSETQ. The CDR3 DNA is TGCGCCAGCAGCTCGGGGACTACCACAGATACGCAGTATTTT. This encodes CASSSGTTTDTQYF.

This clonotype was seen ten or more times. This rearrangement joins TRBV13 to TRBJ2-3; D might be TRBD1 or TRBD2, each matching 6 bases. Germline loops: CDR1 PRHDT, CDR2 FYEKMQ (reference sequence). The CDR3 contains 18 residues. Deletions cut 3 bases from V and 3 bases from J, with 22 bases between. CDR3 region: CASSLELEGGNWTDTQYF. CDR3 DNA sequence: TGTGCCAGCAGCTTGGAATTAGAGGGGGGAAATTGGACAGATACGCAGTATTTT.

This clonotype was counted at least ten times. This chain connects TRBV7-2 to TRBJ2-3; 7 nucleotides agree with TRBD1. V lost 5 bases, J lost 2 bases, and 4 bases stayed unmatched. CDR3 length: 14 amino acids. CDR1 SGHTA and CDR2 FQGNSA come from the germline V gene. This chain's CDR3 is CASSPGQITDTQYF. In DNA, the CDR3 is TGTGCCAGCAGCCCGGGACAGATCACAGATACGCAGTATTTT.

At least ten counts were recorded for this clonotype. V usage is TRBV3-1 and J usage is TRBJ1-1; 9 positions match TRBD1. In germline, CDR1 is LGHDT, CDR2 YNNKEL (reference sequence). The CDR3 covers 19 residues. J was trimmed by 0 bases and V by 4 bases; bases with no gene match: 15. In DNA form, the CDR3 reads TGTGCCAGCAGCCCAGAGACAGGGGGACCATCAAACTTGAACACTGAAGCTTTCTTT. Translated: CASSPETGGPSNLNTEAFF.

Worth noting for this clonotype: A far larger clone is off by one base, so a read error is likely. The chain combines TRBV4-1 with TRBJ2-7; D is tentatively TRBD1 or TRBD2 (7 bases each). The CDR3 covers 15 residues. Germline-derived CDR1 and CDR2 are MGHRA and YSYEKL. The CDR3 DNA sequence: TGTGCCAGCAGCCAGGGGGGGCAGGGAATATACAAGCAGTACTTC. Translation: CASSQGGQGIYKQYF.

The chain employs TRBV21-1 and TRBJ2-5; TRBD1, as called in the table, went unchecked against the DNA. TRBV21-1 is recorded as a pseudogene. The CDR3 contains 14 residues. This CDR3 reads CASSSRLLQETQYF. The CDR3 DNA reads TGTGCCAGCAGCTCCCGGCTACTCCAAGAGACCCAGTACTTC.

In its sample, this clonotype was seen many times. The chain employs TRBV20-1 and TRBJ2-3; perhaps TRBD2 as D (5 bases). The CDR3 extends over 13 amino acids. CDR1 and CDR2 (germline): DFQATT, SNEGSKA (reference sequence). The V and J ends lost 2 bases and 3 bases respectively, with 9 bases between them. The CDR3 region is CSARPLGTDTQYF. CDR3 nucleotide sequence: TGCAGTGCTAGACCACTAGGGACAGATACGCAGTATTTT.

Turning to this clonotype: This clone may be a read error of a much larger clone one base away. The genes are TRBV7-2 and TRBJ2-1; perhaps TRBD2 as D (6 bases). Germline V gene lookup returns CDR1 SGHTA and CDR2 FQGNSA. The CDR3 has 14 amino acids. V gave up 5 bases and J gave up 7 bases, with 15 bases separating them. This CDR3 reads CASSHLGLRNEQFF. In DNA, the CDR3 is TGTGCCAGCAGCCATCTGGGACTGAGGAATGAGCAGTTCTTC.

This clonotype was detected many times. This sequence joins TRBV14 and TRBJ1-1; the match to TRBD1 covers 9 bases. Germline V gene lookup returns CDR1 SGHDN and CDR2 FVKESK. Trimming at V came to 6 bases and at J to 6 bases, leaving 23 bases not matched to a gene. The CDR3 runs to 19 residues. The CDR3 loop reads CASRPTTGGPSGAVPEAFF. The DNA for the CDR3 is TGTGCCAGCAGGCCGACTACAGGGGGCCCTTCGGGAGCGGTGCCTGAAGCTTTCTTT.

This clonotype was recorded many times. The CDR3 reads CASSLPPGTGVNNEQFF. The CDR3 DNA sequence: TGCGCCAGCAGTCTCCCACCCGGGACAGGGGTTAACAATGAGCAGTTCTTC. This chain uses TRBV23-1 with TRBJ2-1; TRBD1 matches at 10 bases. TRBV23-1 carries the ORF label, with uncertain function. This CDR3 has 17 residues. Trimming took 4 bases from V and 5 from J; bases not matched to a gene: 11.

About this clonotype: A read error may be the cause here, since a much bigger clone is one base away. The CDR3: CARSYQSSVTSDTQYF. The CDR3 DNA reads TGTGCCAGGAGTTATCAGTCTAGCGTGACTTCAGATACGCAGTATTTT. The chain employs TRBV6-6 and TRBJ2-3; a possible D gene is TRBD2 (6 bases). CDR1 and CDR2 from the germline V gene are MNHNY and SVGAGI (reference sequence). The CDR3 covers 16 residues.